The 6 T cell receptor beta chains listed next were all sequenced from one sample in a study of blood T cell repertoires in COVID-19 (dated by TCRdb to the early 2020s). Library prep was done by the immunoSEQ multiplex PCR assay. Drawn from immuneACCESS, this table holds only the in-frame rearrangements with V and J called that TCRdb kept. Clones are partly lost; checked studies trace under half to an unresolved V gene and leave the rest unexplained. The sample has 370,000 or so clones on record, approximately 87% of them singletons. Together, the top ten hold about 1.5% of the sample. The sequenced sample consisted of PBMCs or T cells enriched from blood (not recorded which). The receptors come from a man aged 30 to 45 who had recovered from COVID-19.

The chain is built from TRBV12-5 and TRBJ1-6; 8 bases are shared with TRBD1. This CDR3 has 17 residues. V was clipped by 4 bases and J by 0 bases; unmatched bases: 5. Germline V gene data show CDR1 as LGHNT and CDR2 as FRNRAP. The CDR3 region has the DNA TGTGCTAGTGGTTCCGGACAGGGAATCTCCTATAATTCACCCCTCCACTTT. Amino acids: CASGSGQGISYNSPLHF.

V gene TRBV11-3 combines with J gene TRBJ2-1, with D uncertain. The CDR3 is 11 amino acids. V was pared by 4 bases and J by 6 bases, with 4 bases between. Germline V lookup: CDR1 SGHNT, CDR2 YENEEA. In DNA, the CDR3 is TGTGCCAGCAGCTCCGGCAATGAGCAGTTCTTC. Translated: CASSSGNEQFF.

V usage is TRBV7-9 and J usage is TRBJ1-4; TRBD1 agrees at 7 bases. CDR1 and CDR2 from the germline V gene are SEHNR and FQNEAQ (reference sequence). The CDR3 consists of 15 residues. V shed 6 bases, J shed 6 bases, and the junction held 10 bases outside the gene matches. CDR3 protein: CASSRSVQGHEKLFF. CDR3 DNA: TGTGCCAGCAGTCGAAGCGTACAGGGGCATGAAAAACTGTTTTTT.

J is TRBJ1-5 and V is TRBV9, with 10 nucleotides matching TRBD1. The trim removed 4 bases at V and 6 bases at J, leaving 7 bases unmatched. The CDR3 has 15 residues. Germline loops: CDR1 SGDLS, CDR2 YYNGEE. This CDR3 reads CASSPGQGGVQPQHF. CDR3 DNA sequence: TGTGCCAGCAGCCCTGGACAGGGGGGTGTTCAGCCCCAGCATTTT.

This clone has just one count. The V gene is TRBV9, the J gene TRBJ2-2; the D is unclear. Germline V lookup: CDR1 SGDLS, CDR2 YYNGEE. The CDR3 totals 14 residues. The V and J ends lost 4 bases and 2 bases respectively, with 9 bases between them. CDR3 DNA sequence: TGTGCCAGCAGCCCCGGTAGTAACACCGGGGAGCTGTTTTTT. Translated: CASSPGSNTGELFF.

The chain recombines TRBV3-1 (or the pseudogene TRBV3-2) with TRBJ2-5; 7 bases map to TRBD1. The CDR3 is 16 residues long. Germline V gene sequence: CDR1 LGHDT, CDR2 YNNKEL (reference sequence). Trimming took 0 bases from V and 5 from J; bases not matched to a gene: 9. The chain's CDR3 is CASSQDGTVRGETQYF. The CDR3, as DNA: TGTGCCAGCAGCCAAGATGGGACAGTCAGAGGGGAGACCCAGTACTTC.